Listed below are T cell receptor beta chains from one sample, sequenced in a study of early T cells in non-severe SARS-CoV-2 infection. TCRdb re-called the 5' RACE reads with MiXCR, one entry per CDR3 protein. The sample holds over 90,000 distinct CDR3 sequences; about 12% are singletons and the top ten take approximately 6%. Sequencing was carried out using whole blood. The source is an adult who was a healthcare worker with PCR-confirmed SARS-CoV-2 infection or an uninfected control (not recorded which). Both conserved end residues are part of each CDR3. D genes are given only for firm matches. Clone size is not always given. Where it is, it says once, few, many or a class for expanded clones.

clone size: .
D gene: .
J gene: TRBJ2-5
V gene: TRBV20-1
CDR3 DNA: TGCAGTGCTAGAGTAGCGTTGGAGACCCAGTACTTC
CDR3 protein: CSARVALETQYF

clone size: few
D gene: .
J gene: TRBJ1-6
V gene: TRBV18
CDR3 DNA: TGTGCCAGCTCACCCGTTTCGGGGGAGGATTCACCCCTCCACTTT
CDR3 protein: CASSPVSGEDSPLHF

clone size: few
D gene: .
J gene: TRBJ2-3
V gene: TRBV10-1
CDR3 DNA: TGCGCCAGCAGTGAGACCATCACAGATACGCAGTATTTT
CDR3 protein: CASSETITDTQYF

clone size: .
D gene: TRBD1
J gene: TRBJ2-7
V gene: TRBV29-1
CDR3 DNA: TGCAGCGTTGAAATCGGGACAGGTGCCTACGAGCAGTACTTC
CDR3 protein: CSVEIGTGAYEQYF

clone size: .
D gene: .
J gene: TRBJ2-2
V gene: TRBV28
CDR3 DNA: TGTGCCAGCAGTTTGGGTCTAGCCGTGGAGCTGTTTTTT
CDR3 protein: CASSLGLAVELFF

clone size: few
D gene: TRBD2
J gene: TRBJ2-4
V gene: TRBV24-1
CDR3 DNA: TGTGCCACCAGTGATGGGTCTAGCGGCAGGAACATTCAGTACTTC
CDR3 protein: CATSDGSSGRNIQYF

clone size: .
D gene: TRBD1
J gene: TRBJ2-5
V gene: TRBV12-3/TRBV12-4
CDR3 DNA: TGTGCCAGCAGCCCGGACAGGGGGATGGAGACCCAGTACTTC
CDR3 protein: CASSPDRGMETQYF

clone size: few
D gene: TRBD2
J gene: TRBJ2-7
V gene: TRBV29-1
CDR3 DNA: TGCAGCGCTAAGCGGGGGGGATACGAGCAGTACTTC
CDR3 protein: CSAKRGGYEQYF

clone size: .
D gene: .
J gene: TRBJ2-3
V gene: TRBV28
CDR3 DNA: TGTGCCAGCAGGAGGACAGGGACGTGGGAGGGCCTGGTAGATACGCAGTATTTT
CDR3 protein: CASRRTGTWEGLVDTQYF

clone size: many
D gene: TRBD2
J gene: TRBJ2-1
V gene: TRBV12-3/TRBV12-4
CDR3 DNA: TGTGCCAGCAGTTTTGAGGCTAGCGGGAAGCATGAGCAGTTCTTC
CDR3 protein: CASSFEASGKHEQFF

clone size: many
D gene: .
J gene: TRBJ1-1
V gene: TRBV6-5
CDR3 DNA: TGTGCCAGCAGGGCTCTTACGGGCACTGAAGCTTTCTTT
CDR3 protein: CASRALTGTEAFF

clone size: .
D gene: .
J gene: TRBJ2-7
V gene: TRBV2
CDR3 DNA: TGTGCCAGCAGTGCACTCTTGTCAGGTACCTACGAGCAGTACTTC
CDR3 protein: CASSALLSGTYEQYF

clone size: .
D gene: TRBD2
J gene: TRBJ2-7
V gene: TRBV20-1
CDR3 DNA: TGCAGTGGAATAGCGGGGGCCAACTCCTTCGAGCAGTACTTC
CDR3 protein: CSGIAGANSFEQYF

clone size: .
D gene: TRBD2
J gene: TRBJ2-1
V gene: TRBV27
CDR3 DNA: TGTGCCAGCCGGGGACTAGCGGGAGTATCGGGCAATGAGCAGTTCTTC
CDR3 protein: CASRGLAGVSGNEQFF

clone size: many
D gene: .
J gene: TRBJ2-1
V gene: TRBV3-1
CDR3 DNA: TGTGCCAGCAGCCAAGAGGGCCACGTCCCAACCCTCAATGAGCAGTTCTTC
CDR3 protein: CASSQEGHVPTLNEQFF

clone size: .
D gene: TRBD1
J gene: TRBJ1-1
V gene: TRBV25-1
CDR3 DNA: TGTGCCAGCAGTGAAGATCCAGGGGGTATGAACACTGAAGCTTTCTTT
CDR3 protein: CASSEDPGGMNTEAFF

clone size: .
D gene: TRBD2
J gene: TRBJ2-5
V gene: TRBV7-2
CDR3 DNA: TGTGCCAGCAGCTTGATGTGGGGAGGGCAAGAGACCCAGTACTTC
CDR3 protein: CASSLMWGGQETQYF

clone size: .
D gene: .
J gene: TRBJ2-7
V gene: TRBV5-1
CDR3 DNA: TGCGCCAGCAGCACCCACTCCGGGACTGACACAAAGCAGTACTTC
CDR3 protein: CASSTHSGTDTKQYF

clone size: .
D gene: .
J gene: TRBJ2-1
V gene: TRBV7-6
CDR3 DNA: TGTGCCAGCAGCTCGAATAGGGGAAGGAATGAGCAGTTCTTC
CDR3 protein: CASSSNRGRNEQFF

clone size: many
D gene: TRBD1
J gene: TRBJ1-1
V gene: TRBV12-3/TRBV12-4
CDR3 DNA: TGTGCCAGCAGTTCTTACAGGGGGGATGAAGCTTTCTTT
CDR3 protein: CASSSYRGDEAFF

clone size: few
D gene: TRBD1
J gene: TRBJ1-4
V gene: TRBV28
CDR3 DNA: TGTGCCAGCTCAACGCCATGGACAGGGGGCAGCGAAAAACTGTTTTTT
CDR3 protein: CASSTPWTGGSEKLFF

clone size: .
D gene: .
J gene: TRBJ1-5
V gene: TRBV19
CDR3 DNA: TGTGCCAGTAGTTATGCTGGGCTCCAGCCCCAGCATTTT
CDR3 protein: CASSYAGLQPQHF

clone size: .
D gene: .
J gene: TRBJ2-6
V gene: TRBV11-2
CDR3 DNA: TGTGCCAGCAGCTTATTGGGAAGAGGGCCCTCTGGGGCCAACGTCCTGACTTTC
CDR3 protein: CASSLLGRGPSGANVLTF

clone size: .
D gene: .
J gene: TRBJ1-5
V gene: TRBV15
CDR3 DNA: TGTGCCACCAGCAGAGAACGGGAATCGGATCAGCCCCAGCATTTT
CDR3 protein: CATSRERESDQPQHF

clone size: .
D gene: .
J gene: TRBJ1-5
V gene: TRBV18
CDR3 DNA: TGTGCCAGCTCACCACCCGGTTATAGCAATCAGCCCCAGCATTTT
CDR3 protein: CASSPPGYSNQPQHF

clone size: few
D gene: .
J gene: TRBJ1-5
V gene: TRBV7-2
CDR3 DNA: TGTGCCAGCAGCTTAGTCGCGGCGGCTAATCAGCCCCAGCATTTT
CDR3 protein: CASSLVAAANQPQHF